This T cell receptor beta chain appears in the sequencing data of a study of human T cells and chemical hapten exposure (dated by TCRdb to the early 2020s). Study-wide context: For sensitization, 2% DPC in acetone was applied to a roughly 2 cm by roughly 2 cm area of upper inner arm skin. Patch testing was performed on the upper back with Finn chambers containing 0.01% DPC, and the patch tests were scored after 6 days according to International Contact Dermatitis Research Group standards. Blood samples were taken from patients before sensitization (week 0) and at 2, 6 and about 24 weeks after DPC sensitization. The study tracked peripheral blood TCR repertoire changes in vivo during primary and secondary sensitization to the hapten diphenylcyclopropenone (DPC) in alopecia patients. The libraries were sequenced as a pool, and the TCR yield per sample differed mostly because of small variations in library volumes within the pool. Most of the patients in the cohort were female, and the cohort covered alopecia areata with under or over 50% scalp involvement, alopecia totalis and alopecia universalis. Throughout the study period of approximately 23 weeks, patients also received therapeutic DPC doses to the scalp every week. Twenty-nine alopecia patients gave blood for TCR sequencing at one to four time points (pre-sensitization, 2, 6 and 24 weeks).

Summary of the overall study and its limitations: All patients had alopecia, a presumed autoimmune disease, so their immune response might differ from that of healthy individuals. Patch test score was positively correlated with the number of PT1 expanded TCRs, with significance at thresholds 8, 16 and 32 but not at 4. The number of TCRs above 1 in 1000 frequency did not change with DPC sensitization; there was no evidence of global repertoire structure alterations. After repeated subsampling, changes were observed in the strength of the expansion versus patch-test correlation and in the threshold at which the correlation became significant. Significantly more large CDR3 similarity clusters were formed by expanded TCRs than by pre-sensitization or healthy control sets, consistent with antigen-driven responses.

The germline V gene specifies MNHEY as CDR1 and SVGEGT as CDR2. There are 13 amino acids in the CDR3, from cysteine to phenylalanine inclusive. Just the 39-base CDR3 DNA is kept, in frame starting at base 1. V is clipped by 5 bases and J by 5 bases, and the sequence between their germline boundaries is 10 bases long. Library preparation employed RACE. This sample was sequenced with a NextSeq 500. During library preparation, unique molecular identifiers were attached to individual cDNA molecules so that TCRs could be counted quantitatively and reproducibly. For every blood RNA sample, sequencing covered both the TCR alpha and TCR beta chains. Per the source publication's procedure: The median number of TCRs per sample was some 100,000, ranging from about 23,224 to 750,000. V, J and CDR3 annotation of the TCR reads was performed with the Decombinator software suite. To make PS versus PT1 abundance plots, every sample was subsampled to the same number of TCRs (28,000). TCRs were defined as expanded if absent before sensitization and observed at least eight times at the 2-week time point. The public reads were quality trimmed at Q25 with fastp and then assembled into clones with MiXCR by TCRdb, keeping productive beta chains. Each entry merges the rows of one CDR3 protein and shows their most common DNA and genes. These V and J calls rely on TCRdb rather than the paper's analysis. The sample table holds about 270,000 distinct CDR3 sequences, of which roughly 8% were seen once. In total, the top ten clones hold less than 1.5% of the sample.

This clonotype was detected many times. There is no known antigen for this receptor. Base qualities are not provided; no much larger clone lies one nucleotide away. In the paper's terms, the time point label means: pre-sensitization, week 0. In light of the paper, this sample's treatment or condition label describes: therapeutic diphenylcyclopropenone sensitization with weekly scalp DPC. Blood at each patch-test visit was drawn before the patch test was applied. To be eligible, patients had to be aged 18 to 70, diagnosed with alopecia and judged suitable for DPC therapy, while pregnant patients were excluded. Total RNA was extracted from unfractionated whole blood collected in Tempus Blood RNA tubes.

Sequencing used whole blood, obtained in connection with sensitization to the hapten diphenylcyclopropenone (DPC). The chain couples TRBV6-2 or TRBV6-3 to TRBJ2-1; the D gene is not confidently resolved. This TCR derives from a man younger than 35 with alopecia areata. Some clones in this sample may be carry-over from other donors' samples. The DNA is TGTGCCAGCAGTCCACCTAACCACAATGAGCAGTTCTTC. The resulting protein is CASSPPNHNEQFF.